This T cell receptor (beta chain) was documented in a study of cytomegalovirus exposure and HLA in healthy donors. Findings and caveats of the study: CMV antigen specificity of a few CMV-associated chains was confirmed in vitro.

Germline loops: CDR1 SQVTM, CDR2 ANQGSEA. The CDR3 spans 15 residues. The V end lost 6 bases, the J end lost 0 bases, and 17 bases lay between the germline ends. Remarks on this clone: The antigen remains unidentified.

The assay was immunoSEQ multiplex PCR, and TCRdb's table has in-frame clones only and misses some. There are 85,000 to 120,000 clones in the sample; 88% occur only once, and less than 2% lies in the top ten. Specimen: PBMCs. The receptor comes from a woman under 30 in good health and CMV-seropositive. This chain uses TRBV29-1 with TRBJ1-1, with D perhaps TRBD1 (6 bases). The CDR3 spells CSVGWEGVLNTEAFF. CDR3 bases: TGCAGCGTAGGTTGGGAGGGGGTTCTGAACACTGAAGCTTTCTTT.